The T cell receptor (beta chain) described here comes from a study of cytotoxic CD8 clonotypes in ibrutinib-treated CLL. The wider study: Over 10 relapsed/refractory, 15 treatment-naive; around 18 IGHV unmutated.

Some clones are missing from TCRdb's copy, which holds only in-frame ones; the method was immunoSEQ multiplex PCR. Seen here are 250,000 to 350,000 clones, roughly four fifths observed once, and the top ten hold about 5%. Per germline, CDR1 ENHRY and CDR2 SYGVKD. V lost 5 bases to trimming and J lost 5 bases; unmatched junction nucleotides: 8. CDR3 size: 15 residues. The chain has TRBV10-3 and TRBJ2-1; TRBD1 matches at 8 bases. The input for sequencing was PBMCs, taken at disease progression, from a patient treated with ibrutinib. The TCR sequence derives from a human donor with chronic lymphocytic leukemia. The CDR3 sequence: CAISPGTGGNNEQFF. The CDR3 coding sequence is TGTGCCATCAGTCCCGGGACAGGCGGGAACAATGAGCAGTTCTTC.